This T cell receptor beta chain was captured by sequencing in a study of HIV-infected children after antiretroviral therapy interruption. RNA-based 3' RACE libraries used unique molecular identifiers. Each CDR3 protein gets one entry after TCRdb re-called the 3' RACE reads with MiXCR. The sample consists of about 89,000 distinct CDR3 sequences, approximately 6.9% of them appearing once. The CDR3 spans 14 residues. With 5 bases clipped from V and 5 bases from J, the junction kept 4 bases outside the gene matches. Germline CDR1 SGHRS, CDR2 YFSETQ. The treatment was: PENTA 11 planned treatment interruption arm or continuous ART arm. This clonotype came up many times.

This sequence originates from a pool of human donors with HIV. V usage is TRBV5-1 and J usage is TRBJ2-1; 10 bases are shared with TRBD2. The specimen was CD45RA+ CD4+ T cells from PBMCs, pooled from several time points, collected from a donor given antiretroviral therapy, either interrupted or continuous. Sample subset: naive CD4+ CD45RA+ CD45RO- T cells. The CDR3 DNA sequence: TGCGCCAGCAGGAGGACTAGCGGAAACAATGAGCAGTTCTTC. Translation: CASRRTSGNNEQFF.